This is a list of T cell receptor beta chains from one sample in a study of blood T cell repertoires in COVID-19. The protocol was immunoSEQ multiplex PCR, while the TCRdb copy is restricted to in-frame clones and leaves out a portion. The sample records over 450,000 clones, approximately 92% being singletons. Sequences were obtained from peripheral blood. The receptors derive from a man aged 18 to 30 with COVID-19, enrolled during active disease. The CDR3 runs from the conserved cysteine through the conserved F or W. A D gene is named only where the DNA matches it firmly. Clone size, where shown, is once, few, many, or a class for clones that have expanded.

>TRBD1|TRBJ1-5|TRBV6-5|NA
TGTGCCAGCAGACCGCGACAGGGTCCTCAGCCCCAGCATTTT
CASRPRQGPQPQHF
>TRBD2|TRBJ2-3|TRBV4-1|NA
TGCGCCAGCAGCCTAGGAGTCGGGGGGGGGCAGTATTTT
CASSLGVGGGQYF
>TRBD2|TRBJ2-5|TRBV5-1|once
TGCGCCAGCAGCGATGGGACTAGCGGGAGTGGGGAGACCCAGTACTTC
CASSDGTSGSGETQYF
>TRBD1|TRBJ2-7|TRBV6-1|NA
TGTGCCAGCAGTGAAGAGGGACAGGACTACGAGCAGTACTTC
CASSEEGQDYEQYF
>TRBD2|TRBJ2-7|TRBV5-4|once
TGTGCCAGCAGCTTAGCGGGAGGGCCACTACACGAGCAGTACTTC
CASSLAGGPLHEQYF
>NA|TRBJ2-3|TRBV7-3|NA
TGTGCCAGCAGCCTGGGACTTACGGGAGCAGATACGCAGTATTTT
CASSLGLTGADTQYF
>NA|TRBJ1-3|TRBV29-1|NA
TGCAGCGTCCTGGGGAGGGAAGGAAACACCATATATTTT
CSVLGREGNTIYF
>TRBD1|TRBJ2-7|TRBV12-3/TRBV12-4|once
TGTGCCAGCAACAGGGGGCGGTCCTACGAGCAGTACTTC
CASNRGRSYEQYF
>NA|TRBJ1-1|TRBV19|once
TGTGCCAGTAGTATAGCGTCGGGGAGGAACACTGAAGCTTTCTTT
CASSIASGRNTEAFF
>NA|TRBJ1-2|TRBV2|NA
TGTGCCAGCAGTGAAGCGGCAGCGTTCTATGGCTACACCTTC
CASSEAAAFYGYTF
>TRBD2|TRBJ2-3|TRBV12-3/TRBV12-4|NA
TGTGCCAGCGCGGGGGGGCACGATACGCAGTATTTT
CASAGGHDTQYF
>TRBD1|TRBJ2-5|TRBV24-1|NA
TGTGCCACCAGTGAAAAGACAGGGGTCCGAGAGACCCAGTACTTC
CATSEKTGVRETQYF
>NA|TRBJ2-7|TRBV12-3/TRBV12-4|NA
TGTGCCAGCAGCCCCTCCGGGGAGCAGTACTTC
CASSPSGEQYF
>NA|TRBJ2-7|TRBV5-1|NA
TGCGCCAGCAGCTGGGCGGGCTTCTACGAGCAGTACTTC
CASSWAGFYEQYF
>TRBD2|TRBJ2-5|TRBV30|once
TGTGCCTGGAGTCGGACTAGCAGGGAGACCCAGTACTTC
CAWSRTSRETQYF
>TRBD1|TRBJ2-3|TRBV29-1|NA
TGCAGCGTTAATGTTTCTCCAACAGGGGGCTTTACAGATACGCAGTATTTT
CSVNVSPTGGFTDTQYF
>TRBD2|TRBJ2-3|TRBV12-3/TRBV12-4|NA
TGTGCCAGCTCGAGCGGGGTCACAGATACGCAGTATTTT
CASSSGVTDTQYF
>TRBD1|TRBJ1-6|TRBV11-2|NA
TGTGCCAGCAGCCACATCTCCGGGACAGTAACTAATTCACCCCTCCACTTT
CASSHISGTVTNSPLHF
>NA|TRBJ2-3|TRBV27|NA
TGTGCCAGCAGCCTATTGGCGGATAGCACAGATACGCAGTATTTT
CASSLLADSTDTQYF
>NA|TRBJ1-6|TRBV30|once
TGTGCCTGGAGAACGCAGGGTTTTTCACCCCTCCACTTT
CAWRTQGFSPLHF
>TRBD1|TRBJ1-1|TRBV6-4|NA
TGTGCCAGCAGTCTCGACAGGGTGGGCACTGAAGCTTTCTTT
CASSLDRVGTEAFF
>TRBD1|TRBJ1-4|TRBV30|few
TGTGCCTGGAGTGTACGGCGCTGGAACAGGGGGGTTAATGAAAAACTGTTTTTT
CAWSVRRWNRGVNEKLFF
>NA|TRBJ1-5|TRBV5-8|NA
TGTGCCAGCAGCTTGGAGGGGTATAGCAATCAGCCCCAGCATTTT
CASSLEGYSNQPQHF
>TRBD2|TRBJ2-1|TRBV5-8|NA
TGTGCCAGCAGCACGGGACTAGCGGGGGGTTCGGGCTACAATGAGCAGTTCTTC
CASSTGLAGGSGYNEQFF
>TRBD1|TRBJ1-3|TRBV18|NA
TGTGCCAGCTCGCCGGGACAGGCCCCTGGAAACACCATATATTTT
CASSPGQAPGNTIYF
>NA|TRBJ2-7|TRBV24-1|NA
TGTGCCACCAGTGATTCTGGCTCTGGTACCTACGAGCAGTACTTC
CATSDSGSGTYEQYF
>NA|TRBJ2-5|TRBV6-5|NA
TGTGCCAGCAGTTCCCGACAGGGCGGGAAGACCCAGTACTTC
CASSSRQGGKTQYF
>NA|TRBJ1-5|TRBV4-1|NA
TGCGCCAGCAGCCAAGTTGTGACCCGGAGGGGCAATCAGCCCCAGCATTTT
CASSQVVTRRGNQPQHF
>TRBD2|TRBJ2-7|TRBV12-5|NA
TGTGCTAGTGGCTACCAACCCCCTGGGCTAGCGGGAGGCCTCTCCTACGAGCAGTACTTC
CASGYQPPGLAGGLSYEQYF
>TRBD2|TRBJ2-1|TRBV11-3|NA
TGTGCCAGCAGCTTAGATTGGCACCCGAGGGAGGGTTTAGCCTACAATGAGCAGTTCTTC
CASSLDWHPREGLAYNEQFF
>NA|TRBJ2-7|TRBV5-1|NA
TGCGCCAGCAGCTATAGCGGAGACTACGAGCAGTACTTC
CASSYSGDYEQYF
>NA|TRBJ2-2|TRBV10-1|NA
TGCGCCAGCAGTGAGTTTATCCTAGAGAGGACCGGGGAGCTGTTTTTT
CASSEFILERTGELFF
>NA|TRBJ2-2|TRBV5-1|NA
TGCGCCAGCAGCTTGGAGACAGCGAACACCGGGGAGCTGTTTTTT
CASSLETANTGELFF
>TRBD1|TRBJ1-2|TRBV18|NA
TGTGCCAGCTCACGGGACAGGGAGAGGAATGGCTACACCTTC
CASSRDRERNGYTF
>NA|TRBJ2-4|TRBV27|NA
TGTGCCAGCAGTTTAGGAGCGGTAGCCAAAAACATTCAGTACTTC
CASSLGAVAKNIQYF
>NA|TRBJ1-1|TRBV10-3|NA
TGTGCCATCAGTGCAGAGAACACTGAAGCTTTCTTT
CAISAENTEAFF
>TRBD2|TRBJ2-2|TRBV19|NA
TGTGCCAGTAGTATAGAGGGAGGGGTTTACACCGGGGAGCTGTTTTTT
CASSIEGGVYTGELFF
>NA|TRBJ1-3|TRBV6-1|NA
TGTGCCAGCAGTGAAGCGCGACCCGGAGAAGCTGGAAACACCATATATTTT
CASSEARPGEAGNTIYF
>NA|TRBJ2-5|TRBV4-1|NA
TGCGCCAGCAGCCAGTACCCCCCGGACAGAGAAGAGACCCAGTACTTC
CASSQYPPDREETQYF
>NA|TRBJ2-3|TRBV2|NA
TGTGCCAGCAGTGATGGTGGCAGACGGACTACCAGGCCGGCTTTAACGCAGTATTTT
CASSDGGRRTTRPALTQYF
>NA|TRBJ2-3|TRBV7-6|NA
TGTGCCAGCAGCTTAGAAGGAGGCACAGATACGCAGTATTTT
CASSLEGGTDTQYF
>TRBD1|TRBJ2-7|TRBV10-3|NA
TGTGCCATCATGGGGACAGGGGCCTACGAGCAGTACTTC
CAIMGTGAYEQYF
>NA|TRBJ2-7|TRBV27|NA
TGTGCCAGCAGTTTAAGAACAGGGTCCTACGAGCAGTACTTC
CASSLRTGSYEQYF
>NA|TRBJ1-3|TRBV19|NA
TGTGCCAGTACACCCACTAGGACTGGAAACACCATATATTTT
CASTPTRTGNTIYF
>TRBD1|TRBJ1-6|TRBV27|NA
TGTGCCAGCAGTACCGGGACAGCCTACTCCTATAATTCACCCCTCCACTTT
CASSTGTAYSYNSPLHF
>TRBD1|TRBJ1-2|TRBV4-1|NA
TGCGCCAGCAGTCTTAGGGGACAGGGGAACTATGGCTACACCTTC
CASSLRGQGNYGYTF